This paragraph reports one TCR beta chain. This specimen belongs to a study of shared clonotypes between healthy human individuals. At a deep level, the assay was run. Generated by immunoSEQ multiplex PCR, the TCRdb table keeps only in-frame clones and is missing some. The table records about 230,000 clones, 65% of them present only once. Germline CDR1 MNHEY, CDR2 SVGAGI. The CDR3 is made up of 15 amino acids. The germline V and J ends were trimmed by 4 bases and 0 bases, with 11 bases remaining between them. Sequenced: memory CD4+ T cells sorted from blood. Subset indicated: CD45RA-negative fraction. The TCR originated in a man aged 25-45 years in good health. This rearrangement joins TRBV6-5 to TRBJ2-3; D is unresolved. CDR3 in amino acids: CASSFAASSTDTQYF. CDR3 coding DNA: TGTGCCAGCAGTTTTGCAGCAAGTAGCACAGATACGCAGTATTTT.